The rows below give T cell receptor beta chains drawn from one sample of a study of blood T cells in healthy people across ages. TCRdb processed the 5' RACE reads anew with MiXCR; each CDR3 protein has one entry. The top ten clones hold around 21% of a sample with some 800,000 distinct CDR3 sequences, under 45% of them seen once. Sequencing used blood. All receptors derive from a man aged 55 to 69 in good health. The CDR3 runs from the conserved cysteine through the conserved F or W.

v_gene,CDR3aa
TRBV29-1,CSVRSSYGYTF
TRBV12-3/TRBV12-4,CASSLRVPYTEQYF
TRBV6-2/TRBV6-3,CASSYSARGLRTTDTQYF
TRBV6-6,CASTPGDYGYTF
TRBV10-3,CAISSSELTDTQYF
TRBV15,CATGRGLNNEQFF
TRBV12-3/TRBV12-4,CASSFLSRGSSYNEQFF
TRBV20-1,CSASPSGPLGYEQYF
TRBV20-1,CSARVTADPRETQYF
TRBV5-1,CASSHGQGGHGYTF
TRBV30,CAWRPPGQETQYF
TRBV28,CASSSRTTNPYEQYF
TRBV2,CARGNSYEQYF
TRBV6-2/TRBV6-3,CASSYPTTGNTEAFF
TRBV15,CATSSYTSEGNEQFF
TRBV2,CASSLDSGGRETQYF
TRBV4-3,CASSQEPRGDNEQFF
TRBV15,CATSTLTAQGRNGYTF
TRBV4-3,CASSQEGEKGLAGEETQYF
TRBV7-4,CAYTWGAGYNEQYF
TRBV18,CAGSPKQGSTYEQYF
TRBV20-1,CSAIGLGAYEQYF
TRBV4-3,CASSQGKDYGYTF
TRBV28,CASSSGQGKNQPQHF
TRBV13,CASSSHNRGERELFF
TRBV20-1,CSARANFSSYEQYF
TRBV15,CATSRYQDPEQYF
TRBV7-2,CASSLASDGRGNIQYF